Each of the 25 T cell receptor beta chains below was sequenced from the same sample in a study of blood T cell repertoires in COVID-19. The assay was immunoSEQ multiplex PCR, and TCRdb's table has in-frame clones only and misses some. The sample shows approximately 250,000 clones, about nine tenths of them seen only once. The material sequenced was peripheral blood. The receptor set was obtained from a man aged 30 to 45 who had recovered from COVID-19.

This chain links TRBV6-5 with TRBJ1-5; D is undetermined. Looked up from germline, CDR1 is MNHEY and CDR2 is SVGAGI. The V gene lost 0 bases and the J gene lost 5 bases, with 14 bases spanning the gap. The CDR3 extends over 16 amino acids. The CDR3 is CASSYSWSGIDQPQHF. For the CDR3, the DNA is TGTGCCAGCAGTTACTCGTGGTCGGGTATCGATCAGCCCCAGCATTTT.

The chain's CDR3 is CASRLGRAGNQPQHF. CDR3 sequence (DNA): TGTGCCAGCAGGCTTGGCAGGGCAGGCAATCAGCCCCAGCATTTT. V usage is TRBV5-8 and J usage is TRBJ1-5; D might be TRBD1 (5 bases). From germline, CDR1 is SGHTS and CDR2 YDEGEE. The CDR3 contains 15 residues. Trimming removed 5 bases from V and 2 bases from J, with 14 bases in between.

This chain links TRBV10-1 with TRBJ2-7; 11 bases are shared with TRBD2. The V and J ends lost 5 bases and 2 bases, in that order; junction bases with no gene match: 8. Germline V lookup: CDR1 WNHNN, CDR2 SYGVQD (reference sequence). The CDR3 covers 16 residues. This CDR3 is CASSSGLAGAPYEQYF. The CDR3 DNA sequence: TGCGCCAGCAGTTCCGGACTAGCGGGTGCCCCCTACGAGCAGTACTTC.

The CDR3 nucleotides read TGTGCTAGTGGTTTCTCGGTTACTGCTGTTGCTCGGAACACTGAAGCTTTCTTT. Amino acid sequence: CASGFSVTAVARNTEAFF. The rearrangement uses TRBV12-5 and TRBJ1-1; D unresolved. V lost 3 bases and J 1 base, leaving 21 bases between the germline ends. Germline lookup yields CDR1 LGHNT and CDR2 FRNRAP. This CDR3 has 18 amino acids. Looking up the rest from reference TRBV12-5 and TRBJ1-1 gives the full variable domain: DARVTQTPRHKVTEMGQEVTMRCQPILGHNTVFWYRQTMMQGLELLAYFRNRAPLDDSGMPKDRFSAEMPDATLATLKIQPSEPRDSAVYFCASGFSVTAVARNTEAFFGQGTRLTVV.

This chain connects TRBV7-9 to TRBJ2-5; D is uncertain. The V gene's germline CDR1 is SEHNR and CDR2 FQNEAQ (reference sequence). V dropped 4 bases and J dropped 7 bases, with 19 bases sitting between them. This CDR3 is built from 15 residues. The CDR3 DNA reads TGTGCCAGCAGCTCGGCCCCTAGATCCCCCGGGACCCAGTACTTC. Amino acids: CASSSAPRSPGTQYF.

The V and J genes are TRBV14 and TRBJ1-1, with 8 bases fitting TRBD1. The J segment lost 9 bases and the V segment lost 2 bases, leaving 2 bases of the junction unmatched. Germline V gene lookup returns CDR1 SGHDN and CDR2 FVKESK. The CDR3 has 12 residues. In DNA, the CDR3 is TGTGCCAGCAGCCAACAGGGGGCGAAAGCTTTCTTT. Its translation is CASSQQGAKAFF.

V and J are TRBV7-2 and TRBJ1-1; the D is unclear. Germline V gives CDR1 SGHTA, CDR2 FQGNSA. CDR3 size: 12 residues. Between the trimmed V and J ends, which lost 5 bases and 11 bases, there was a span of 15 bases. The CDR3 loop is CASSNFGGRAFF. The CDR3 nucleotides read TGTGCCAGCAGCAATTTCGGCGGGCGGGCTTTCTTT.

The V gene is TRBV6-5, the J gene TRBJ1-2, with 9 bases aligning to TRBD1. V lost 0 bases to trimming and J lost 2 bases; unmatched junction nucleotides: 4. Germline assignment: CDR1 MNHEY and CDR2 SVGAGI. The CDR3 has 16 amino acids. The CDR3 here is CASSYSRTGENYGYTF. For the CDR3, the DNA is TGTGCCAGCAGTTACTCTAGGACAGGGGAGAACTATGGCTACACCTTC.

The gene calls are TRBV12-3 or TRBV12-4 and TRBJ1-2; maybe TRBD1 (5 bases). V lost 6 bases to trimming and J lost 8 bases, with 16 bases between them. The CDR3 consists of 13 residues. The CDR3 coding sequence is TGTGCCAGCAGCCGGGACTTCTCACGAGGCTACACCTTC. Translation: CASSRDFSRGYTF.

The chain employs TRBV29-1 and TRBJ1-1; TRBD1 aligns across 7 bases. Looked up from germline, CDR1 is SQVTM and CDR2 is ANQGSEA. The trim removed 4 bases at V and 6 bases at J, leaving 2 bases unmatched. This CDR3 is 11 amino acids long. The CDR3 nucleotides read TGCAGCGTTGCCAGGGGGGCTGAAGCTTTCTTT. As protein: CSVARGAEAFF.

Regarding this clone: This sample includes further DNA sequences coding for the same CDR3. This chain links TRBV5-4 with TRBJ2-7, with D possibly matching TRBD2 (6 bases). V dropped 5 bases and J dropped 0 bases, with 12 bases sitting between them. The V gene's germline CDR1 is SGHNT and CDR2 YYREEE (reference sequence). This CDR3 has 14 residues. CDR3 sequence (DNA): TGTGCCAGCAGTCTGGCCGGGAGCTCCTACGAGCAGTACTTC. Its protein product is CASSLAGSSYEQYF.

The chain carries TRBV5-1 and TRBJ1-4; TRBD1 is a possible D gene (5 bases). Germline CDR1 reads SGHRS; CDR2 reads YFSETQ. The CDR3 covers 16 residues. The V gene lost 3 bases and the J gene lost 0 bases, with 12 bases spanning the gap. The CDR3, as DNA: TGCGCCAGCAGCTCGGCGGGGGTTGCAACTAATGAAAAACTGTTTTTT. This translates into CASSSAGVATNEKLFF. The entire variable domain, with the rest obtained from reference TRBV5-1 and TRBJ1-4, is as follows: KAGVTQTPRYLIKTRGQQVTLSCSPISGHRSVSWYQQTPGQGLQFLFEYFSETQRNKGNFPGRFSGRQFSNSRSEMNVSTLELGDSALYLCASSSAGVATNEKLFFGSGTQLSVL.

The chain recombines TRBV3-1 (or the pseudogene TRBV3-2) with TRBJ1-2, with 7 bases identical to TRBD1. Germline V gene lookup returns CDR1 LGHDT and CDR2 YNNKEL (reference sequence). CDR3 size: 14 residues. Trimming cost V 5 bases and J 0 bases; bases outside gene matches: 3. CDR3 in DNA: TGTGCCAGCAGCTATACAGGGGCTAACTATGGCTACACCTTC. This encodes CASSYTGANYGYTF.

This chain connects TRBV30 to TRBJ1-4, with 9 bases identical to TRBD1. The CDR3 has 15 amino acids. The V gene end was trimmed by 1 base and the J gene end by 8 bases; junction bases not matched to a gene: 8. Germline loops: CDR1 GTSNPN, CDR2 SVGIG (reference sequence). CDR3 DNA: TGTGCCTGGAGTGGGAGACAGGGGGATAAGGAAAAACTGTTTTTT. Translating gives CAWSGRQGDKEKLFF. The full variable domain, rest sourced from reference TRBV30 and TRBJ1-4, is SQTIHQWPATLVQPVGSPLSLECTVEGTSNPNLYWYRQAAGRGLQLLFYSVGIGQISSEVPQNLSASRPQDRQFILSSKKLLLSDSGFYLCAWSGRQGDKEKLFFGSGTQLSVL.

CDR3 DNA: TGTGCCATCAGTGAGGCCAGGGGGACGTTGAGCAATCAGCCCCAGCATTTT. It yields the protein CAISEARGTLSNQPQHF. This chain uses TRBV10-3 with TRBJ1-5; TRBD1 aligns across 7 bases. Unmatched junction bases numbered 8, after V lost 2 bases and J lost 1 base. The germline CDR1 and CDR2 sequences are ENHRY and SYGVKD. This CDR3 has 17 residues.

The chain uses TRBV6-5 and TRBJ2-3; D remains unclear. CDR3 length equals 15 residues. Trimming shortened V by 4 bases and J by 1 base, and 12 bases separated the two germline ends. Germline V gene data show CDR1 as MNHEY and CDR2 as SVGAGI. As DNA, the CDR3 is TGTGCCAGCAGTTCGACGCTAGGAGGCACAGATACGCAGTATTTT. It codes for CASSSTLGGTDTQYF.

The chain uses TRBV5-1 and TRBJ2-7; maybe TRBD2 (5 bases). V shed 4 bases and J shed 0 bases, with 11 bases lying between them. CDR1 and CDR2 from the germline V gene are SGHRS and YFSETQ. There are 14 residues in the CDR3. The CDR3 DNA sequence: TGCGCCAGCAGCCTGGGGAGCGGCTCCTACGAGCAGTACTTC. Protein sequence: CASSLGSGSYEQYF. Together with reference TRBV5-1 and TRBJ2-7, the CDR3 gives the full variable domain: KAGVTQTPRYLIKTRGQQVTLSCSPISGHRSVSWYQQTPGQGLQFLFEYFSETQRNKGNFPGRFSGRQFSNSRSEMNVSTLELGDSALYLCASSLGSGSYEQYFGPGTRLTVT.

The chain uses TRBV9 and TRBJ1-2; D remains unclear. Germline V gene lookup returns CDR1 SGDLS and CDR2 YYNGEE. The germline V and J ends were trimmed by 3 bases and 6 bases, with 9 bases remaining between them. The CDR3 runs 12 residues. The CDR3 DNA reads TGTGCCAGCAGCGGACCCGGGGATGGCTACACCTTC. This codes for CASSGPGDGYTF.

The CDR3 DNA reads as TGTGCCAGCAGCCGCAGCGGAATTAATGAAAAACTGTTTTTT. Its translation: CASSRSGINEKLFF. The rearrangement links TRBV3-1 (or the pseudogene TRBV3-2) to TRBJ1-4; D is ambiguous. Germline values: CDR1 LGHDT, CDR2 YNNKEL (reference sequence). This CDR3 has 14 amino acids. Trimming cost V 4 bases and J 4 bases, with 10 bases left between them.

Note on this clone: The sample contains more than one DNA sequence encoding this CDR3. V is TRBV5-4 and J is TRBJ2-1, with 8 bases aligning to TRBD2. Germline values: CDR1 SGHNT, CDR2 YYREEE (reference sequence). The CDR3 consists of 15 residues. V lost 2 bases and J lost 4; bases outside the gene matches: 5. Written as DNA, the CDR3 is TGTGCCAGCAGCTTAGGGGCGGGGGGTTACAATGAGCAGTTCTTC. It codes for CASSLGAGGYNEQFF.

The gene calls are TRBV27 and TRBJ1-6; 8 bases line up with TRBD1. Trimming at V came to 5 bases and at J to 7 bases, leaving 7 bases not matched to a gene. The germline gives CDR1 MNHEY, CDR2 SMNVEV (reference sequence). The CDR3 totals 15 residues. The DNA of the CDR3 is TGTGCCAGCAGTCCACAAGGGACAGGCAATTCACCCCTCCACTTT. Residues: CASSPQGTGNSPLHF.

The V gene is TRBV7-2, the J gene TRBJ1-2, with D possibly being TRBD1 (6 bases). The ends were cut back, 7 bases at V and 4 bases at J, with 16 bases in the middle. Looked up from germline, CDR1 is SGHTA and CDR2 is FQGNSA. The CDR3 extends over 14 amino acids. The CDR3 DNA reads TGTGCCAGCATGAATTCACAGGGTGGCTATGGCTACACCTTC. Amino acids: CASMNSQGGYGYTF.

As for this clone: One end of the junction is discordant with germline, which a read error may explain. The genes are TRBV3-1 (or the pseudogene TRBV3-2) and TRBJ2-7, with D unclear. CDR1 is LGHDT and CDR2 is YNNKEL in the germline V gene (reference sequence). This CDR3 is built from 12 residues. The CDR3: CASQTNNGRRHF. The CDR3 nucleotides read TGTGCCAGCCAAACAAACAACGGCCGGCGGCACTTC.

DNA of the CDR3: TGTGCCAGCAGCTTCCTGGTCGGGGTGGGGGAGCTGTTTTTT. This gives the protein CASSFLVGVGELFF. The chain combines TRBV11-2 with TRBJ2-2; tentative D call: TRBD2 (5 bases). Looked up from germline, CDR1 is SGHAT and CDR2 is FQNNGV. The CDR3 runs 14 residues. Trimming removed 3 bases from V and 8 bases from J, with 13 bases in between.

The gene calls are TRBV13 and TRBJ2-2; D is uncertain. V was clipped by 5 bases and J by 5 bases, with 12 bases between them. The CDR3 runs 14 residues. Germline loops: CDR1 PRHDT, CDR2 FYEKMQ (reference sequence). As DNA, the CDR3 is TGTGCCAGCAGCCCGACACCAGGAACCGGGGAGCTGTTTTTT. Protein sequence: CASSPTPGTGELFF.